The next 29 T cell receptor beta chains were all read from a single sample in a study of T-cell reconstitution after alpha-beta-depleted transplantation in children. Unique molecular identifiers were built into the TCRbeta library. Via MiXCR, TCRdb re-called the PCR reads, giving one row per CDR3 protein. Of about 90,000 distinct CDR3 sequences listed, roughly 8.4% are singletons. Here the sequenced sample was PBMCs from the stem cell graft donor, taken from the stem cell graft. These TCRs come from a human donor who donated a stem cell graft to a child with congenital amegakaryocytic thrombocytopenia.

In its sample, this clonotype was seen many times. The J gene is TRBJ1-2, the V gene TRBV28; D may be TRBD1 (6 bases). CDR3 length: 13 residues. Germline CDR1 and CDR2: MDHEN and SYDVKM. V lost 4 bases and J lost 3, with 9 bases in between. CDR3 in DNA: TGTGCCAGCAGTTCACAGGGCCACTATGGCTACACCTTC. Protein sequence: CASSSQGHYGYTF.

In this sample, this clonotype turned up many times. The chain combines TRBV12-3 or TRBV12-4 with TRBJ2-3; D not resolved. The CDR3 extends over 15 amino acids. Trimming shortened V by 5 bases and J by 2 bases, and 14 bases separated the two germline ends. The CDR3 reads CASSKEAQITDTQYF. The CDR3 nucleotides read TGTGCCAGCAGTAAAGAGGCTCAGATCACAGATACGCAGTATTTT.

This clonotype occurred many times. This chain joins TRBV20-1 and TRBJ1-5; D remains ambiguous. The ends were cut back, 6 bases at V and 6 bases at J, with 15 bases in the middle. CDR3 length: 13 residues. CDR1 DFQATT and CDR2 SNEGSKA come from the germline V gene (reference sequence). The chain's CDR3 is CSAAGRAGQPQHF. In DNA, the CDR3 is TGCAGTGCCGCGGGGAGGGCGGGTCAGCCCCAGCATTTT.

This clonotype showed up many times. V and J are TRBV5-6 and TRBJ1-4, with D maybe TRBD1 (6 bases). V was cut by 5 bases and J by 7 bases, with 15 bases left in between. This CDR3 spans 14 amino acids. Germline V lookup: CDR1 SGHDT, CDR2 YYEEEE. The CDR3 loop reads CASRKGGSGEKLFF. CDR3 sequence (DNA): TGTGCCAGCAGAAAAGGGGGGAGCGGTGAAAAACTGTTTTTT. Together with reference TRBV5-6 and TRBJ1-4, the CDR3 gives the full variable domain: DAGVTQSPTHLIKTRGQQVTLRCSPKSGHDTVSWYQQALGQGPQFIFQYYEEEERQRGNFPDRFSGHQFPNYSSELNVNALLLGDSALYLCASRKGGSGEKLFFGSGTQLSVL.

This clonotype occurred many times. The DNA for the CDR3 is TGCAGTGCTGCAGGGACTCCTGGTATGGAGCAGTACTTC. Translation: CSAAGTPGMEQYF. The genes are TRBV20-1 and TRBJ2-7; D perhaps matches TRBD2 (6 bases). The V end was cut by 5 bases, the J end by 7 bases, with 18 bases between. Looked up from germline, CDR1 is DFQATT and CDR2 is SNEGSKA (reference sequence). The CDR3 is made up of 13 amino acids.

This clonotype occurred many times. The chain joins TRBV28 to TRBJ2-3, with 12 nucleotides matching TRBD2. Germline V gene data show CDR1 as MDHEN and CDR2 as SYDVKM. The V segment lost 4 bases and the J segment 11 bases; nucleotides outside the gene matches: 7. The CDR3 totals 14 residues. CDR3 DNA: TGTGCCAGCAGTTGGACTAGCGGGGCCCCCGGGCAGTATTTT. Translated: CASSWTSGAPGQYF. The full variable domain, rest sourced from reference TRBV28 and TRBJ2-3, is DVKVTQSSRYLVKRTGEKVFLECVQDMDHENMFWYRQDPGLGLRLIYFSYDVKMKEKGDIPEGYSVSREKKERFSLILESASTNQTSMYLCASSWTSGAPGQYFGPGTRLTVL.

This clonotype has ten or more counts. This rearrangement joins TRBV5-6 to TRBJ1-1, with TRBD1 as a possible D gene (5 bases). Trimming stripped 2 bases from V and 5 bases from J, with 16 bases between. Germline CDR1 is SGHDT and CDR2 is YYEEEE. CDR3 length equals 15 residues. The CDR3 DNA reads TGTGCCAGCAGCTTAACGGCTCAGGGCGGGACTGAAGCTTTCTTT. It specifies CASSLTAQGGTEAFF.

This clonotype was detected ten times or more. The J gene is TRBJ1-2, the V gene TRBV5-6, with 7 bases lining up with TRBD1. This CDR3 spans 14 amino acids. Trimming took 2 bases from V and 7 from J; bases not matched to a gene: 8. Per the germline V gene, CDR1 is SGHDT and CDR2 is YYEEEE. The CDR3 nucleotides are TGTGCCAGCAGCTTAGCAGGGGGGAAGTCTGGCTACACCTTC. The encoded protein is CASSLAGGKSGYTF.

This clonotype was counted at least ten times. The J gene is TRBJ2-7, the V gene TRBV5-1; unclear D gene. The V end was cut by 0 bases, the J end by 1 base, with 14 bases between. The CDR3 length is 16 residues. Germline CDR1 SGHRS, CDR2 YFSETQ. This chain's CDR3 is CASSLDEEPLSYEQYF. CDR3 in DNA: TGCGCCAGCAGCTTGGATGAAGAGCCCCTTTCCTACGAGCAGTACTTC.

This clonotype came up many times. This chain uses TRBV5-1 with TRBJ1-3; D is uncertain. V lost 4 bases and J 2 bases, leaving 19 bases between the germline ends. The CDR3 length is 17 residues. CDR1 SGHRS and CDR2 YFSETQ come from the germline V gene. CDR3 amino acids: CASSPLARQTPGNTIYF. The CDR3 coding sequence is TGCGCCAGCAGCCCCCTAGCGAGGCAGACCCCTGGAAACACCATATATTTT.

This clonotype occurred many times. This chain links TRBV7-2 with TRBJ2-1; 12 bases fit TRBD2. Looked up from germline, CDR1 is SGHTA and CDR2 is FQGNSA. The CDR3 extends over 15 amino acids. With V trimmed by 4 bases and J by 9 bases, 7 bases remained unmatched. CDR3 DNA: TGTGCCAGCAGCTCCGCTAGCGGGAGGGCCCCTGAGCAGTTCTTC. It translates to CASSSASGRAPEQFF.

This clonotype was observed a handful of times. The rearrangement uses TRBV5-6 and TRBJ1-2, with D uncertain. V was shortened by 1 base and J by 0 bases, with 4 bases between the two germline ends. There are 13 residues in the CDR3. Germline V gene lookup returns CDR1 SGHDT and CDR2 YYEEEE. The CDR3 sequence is CASSLPANYGYTF. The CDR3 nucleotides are TGTGCCAGCAGCTTGCCAGCTAACTATGGCTACACCTTC.

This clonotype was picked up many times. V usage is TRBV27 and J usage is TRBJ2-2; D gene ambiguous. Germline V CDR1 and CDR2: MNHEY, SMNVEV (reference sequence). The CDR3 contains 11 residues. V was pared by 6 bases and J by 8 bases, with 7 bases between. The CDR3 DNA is TGTGCCAGCAGGCTGGGGGGGGAGCTGTTTTTT. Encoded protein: CASRLGGELFF.

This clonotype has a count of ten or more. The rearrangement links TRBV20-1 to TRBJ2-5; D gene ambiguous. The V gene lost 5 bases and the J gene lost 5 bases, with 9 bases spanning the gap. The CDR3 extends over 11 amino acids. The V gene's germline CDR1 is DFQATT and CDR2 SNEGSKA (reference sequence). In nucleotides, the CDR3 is TGCAGTGCTCTATACGCGGAGACCCAGTACTTC. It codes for CSALYAETQYF.

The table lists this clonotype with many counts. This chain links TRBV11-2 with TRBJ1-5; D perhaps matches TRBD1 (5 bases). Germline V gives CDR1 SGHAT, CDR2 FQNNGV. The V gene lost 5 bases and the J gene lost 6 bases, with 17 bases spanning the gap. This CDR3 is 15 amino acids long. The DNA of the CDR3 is TGTGCCAGCAGCCCTACAGGTACCCGAGGTCAGCCCCAGCATTTT. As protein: CASSPTGTRGQPQHF.

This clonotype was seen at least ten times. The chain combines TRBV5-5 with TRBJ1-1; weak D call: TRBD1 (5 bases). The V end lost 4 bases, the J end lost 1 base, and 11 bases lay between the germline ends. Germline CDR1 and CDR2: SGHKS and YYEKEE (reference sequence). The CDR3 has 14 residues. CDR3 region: CASSPGRQNTEAFF. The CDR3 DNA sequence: TGTGCCAGCAGCCCGGGACGCCAGAACACTGAAGCTTTCTTT. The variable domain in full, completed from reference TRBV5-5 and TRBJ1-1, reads DAGVTQSPTHLIKTRGQQVTLRCSPISGHKSVSWYQQVLGQGPQFIFQYYEKEERGRGNFPDRFSARQFPNYSSELNVNALLLGDSALYLCASSPGRQNTEAFFGQGTRLTVV.

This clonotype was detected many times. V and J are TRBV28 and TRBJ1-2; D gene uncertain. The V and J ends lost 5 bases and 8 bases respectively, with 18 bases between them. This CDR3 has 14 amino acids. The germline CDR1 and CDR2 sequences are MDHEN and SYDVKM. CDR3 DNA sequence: TGTGCCAGCAGTCCGCGAGGACTGGAGGGCGGCTACACCTTC. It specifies CASSPRGLEGGYTF.

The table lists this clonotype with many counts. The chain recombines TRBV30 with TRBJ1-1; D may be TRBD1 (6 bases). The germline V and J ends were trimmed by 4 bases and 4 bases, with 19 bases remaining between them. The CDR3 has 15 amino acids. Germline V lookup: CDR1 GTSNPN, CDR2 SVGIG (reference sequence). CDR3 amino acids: CAWNRYREGSTEAFF. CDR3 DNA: TGTGCCTGGAACCGATACAGGGAGGGGAGCACTGAAGCTTTCTTT.

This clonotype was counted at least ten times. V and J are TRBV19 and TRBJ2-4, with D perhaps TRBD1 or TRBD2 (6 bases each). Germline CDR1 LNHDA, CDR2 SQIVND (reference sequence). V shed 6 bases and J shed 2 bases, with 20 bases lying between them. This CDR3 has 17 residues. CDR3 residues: CASSQSGGGATKNIQYF. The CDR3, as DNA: TGTGCCAGTAGCCAATCAGGAGGGGGAGCTACCAAAAACATTCAGTACTTC.

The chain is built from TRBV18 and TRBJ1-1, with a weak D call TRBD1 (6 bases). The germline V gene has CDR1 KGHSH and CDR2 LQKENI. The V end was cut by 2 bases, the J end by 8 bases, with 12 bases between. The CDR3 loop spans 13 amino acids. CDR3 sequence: CASSPLMDREAFF. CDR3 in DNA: TGTGCCAGCTCACCATTGATGGACAGAGAAGCTTTCTTT.

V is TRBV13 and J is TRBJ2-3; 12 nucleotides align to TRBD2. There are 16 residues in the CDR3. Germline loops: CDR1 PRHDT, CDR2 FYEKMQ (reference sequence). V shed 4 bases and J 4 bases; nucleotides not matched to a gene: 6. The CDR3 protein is CASSYQTSGSSDTQYF. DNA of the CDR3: TGTGCCAGCAGCTATCAGACTAGCGGGAGTTCAGATACGCAGTATTTT. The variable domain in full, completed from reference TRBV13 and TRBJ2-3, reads AAGVIQSPRHLIKEKRETATLKCYPIPRHDTVYWYQQGPGQDPQFLISFYEKMQSDKGSIPDRFSAQQFSDYHSELNMSSLELGDSALYFCASSYQTSGSSDTQYFGPGTRLTVL.

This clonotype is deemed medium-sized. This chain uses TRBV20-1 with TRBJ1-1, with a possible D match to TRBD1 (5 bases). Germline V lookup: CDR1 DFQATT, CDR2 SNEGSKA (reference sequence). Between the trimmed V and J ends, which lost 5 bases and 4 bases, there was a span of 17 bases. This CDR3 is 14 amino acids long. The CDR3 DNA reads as TGCAGTGCTCCTGACCTCGAGGGGATCACTGAAGCTTTCTTT. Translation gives CSAPDLEGITEAFF.

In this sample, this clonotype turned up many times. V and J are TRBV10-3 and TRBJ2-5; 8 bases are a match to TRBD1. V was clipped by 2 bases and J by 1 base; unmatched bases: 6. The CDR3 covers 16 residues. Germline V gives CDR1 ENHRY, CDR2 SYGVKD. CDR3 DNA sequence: TGTGCCATCAGTGAGAGTCAGGGGGCTTCCCAAGAGACCCAGTACTTC. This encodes CAISESQGASQETQYF.

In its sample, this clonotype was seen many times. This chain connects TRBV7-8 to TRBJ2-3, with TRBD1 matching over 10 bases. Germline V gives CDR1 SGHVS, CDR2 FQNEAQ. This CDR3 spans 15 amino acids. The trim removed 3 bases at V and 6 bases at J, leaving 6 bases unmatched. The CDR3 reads CASSLAGQGVDTQYF. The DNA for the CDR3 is TGTGCCAGCAGCTTGGCAGGACAGGGGGTGGATACGCAGTATTTT.

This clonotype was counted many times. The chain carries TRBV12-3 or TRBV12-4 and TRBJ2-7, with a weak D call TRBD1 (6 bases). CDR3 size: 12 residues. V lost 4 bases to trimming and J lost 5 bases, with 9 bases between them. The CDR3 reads CASSSTGHEQYF. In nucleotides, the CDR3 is TGTGCCAGCAGTTCCACAGGGCACGAGCAGTACTTC.

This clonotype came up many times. This CDR3 reads CASSSTRNDYEQYF. CDR3 nucleotide sequence: TGTGCCAGCAGTTCGACGAGGAACGACTACGAGCAGTACTTC. The V gene is TRBV7-2, the J gene TRBJ2-7; no clear D. Trimming shortened V by 6 bases and J by 3 bases, and 15 bases separated the two germline ends. Germline values: CDR1 SGHTA, CDR2 FQGNSA. The CDR3 length is 14 residues. The variable domain in full, completed from reference TRBV7-2 and TRBJ2-7, reads GAGVSQSPSNKVTEKGKDVELRCDPISGHTALYWYRQSLGQGLEFLIYFQGNSAPDKSGLPSDRFSAERTGGSVSTLTIQRTQQEDSAVYLCASSSTRNDYEQYFGPGTRLTVT.

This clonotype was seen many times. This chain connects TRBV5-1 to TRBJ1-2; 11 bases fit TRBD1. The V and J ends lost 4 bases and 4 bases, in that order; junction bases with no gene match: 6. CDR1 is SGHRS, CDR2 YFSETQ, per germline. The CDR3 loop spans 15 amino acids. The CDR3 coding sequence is TGCGCCAGCAGCCTTAGGACAGGGGGCTTCTATGGCTACACCTTC. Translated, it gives CASSLRTGGFYGYTF. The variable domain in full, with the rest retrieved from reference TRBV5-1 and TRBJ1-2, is KAGVTQTPRYLIKTRGQQVTLSCSPISGHRSVSWYQQTPGQGLQFLFEYFSETQRNKGNFPGRFSGRQFSNSRSEMNVSTLELGDSALYLCASSLRTGGFYGYTFGSGTRLTVV.

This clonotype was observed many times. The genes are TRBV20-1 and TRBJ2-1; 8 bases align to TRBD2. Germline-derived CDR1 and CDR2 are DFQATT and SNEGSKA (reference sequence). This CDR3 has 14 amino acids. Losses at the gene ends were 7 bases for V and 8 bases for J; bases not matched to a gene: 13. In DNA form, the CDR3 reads TGCAGTGGAACCTTTGCGGGGGGCAAATATGAGCAGTTCTTC. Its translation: CSGTFAGGKYEQFF.

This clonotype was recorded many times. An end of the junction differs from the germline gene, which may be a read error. The CDR3 DNA reads TGTGCCAGCAGCCCGGGACAAGGCACAGATACGCAGTATTTT. It encodes CASSPGQGTDTQYF. The genes are TRBV5-1 and TRBJ2-3; perhaps TRBD1 as D (6 bases). The CDR3 consists of 14 residues. Germline CDR1 and CDR2: SGHRS and YFSETQ.